Here is one TCR beta chain with its context. Its matching antigen is unknown. Produced via immunoSEQ multiplex PCR; TCRdb's table is partial and in-frame only. The table includes roughly 99,000 clones, around 90% detected once. This sample is drawn from a study of graft-versus-host responses after intestinal transplantation. At the level of the study: Tacrolimus and steroids were given for around 3 years to all recipients after anti-thymocyte globulin induction.

The V and J ends lost 0 bases and 1 base respectively, with 16 bases between them. The CDR3 is 17 residues long. In germline, CDR1 is SGHRS, CDR2 YFSETQ. The clonotype comes from a human donor who was the organ donor for an intestinal transplant. Sample: unstimulated CD8+ T cells sorted from spleen or lymph node cells, taken before transplant. This chain links TRBV5-1 with TRBJ1-1; D gene unclear. The CDR3 DNA follows: TGCGCCAGCAGCTTGGTGGTACAACAACCTAGGAACACTGAAGCTTTCTTT. It translates to CASSLVVQQPRNTEAFF.